Shown below are 20 T cell receptor beta chains from a single sample sequenced in a study of memory CD4+ T cells and cytomegalovirus serostatus. Profiled with immunoSEQ multiplex PCR; TCRdb holds only in-frame clones, not every one. The sample records about 58,000 clones, roughly 84% being singletons. The sort gate was single viable CD3+CD4+CD8-CD45RO+ cells for memory CD4+ T cells. The sample comprised memory CD4+ T cells from blood. The receptors come from an adult in good health and CMV-seronegative. Some clones in this sample may be carry-over from other donors' samples.

J is TRBJ2-1 and V is TRBV19; the match to TRBD2 covers 8 bases. The CDR3 runs to 16 residues. Germline V lookup: CDR1 LNHDA, CDR2 SQIVND (reference sequence). J lost 2 bases, V lost 7 bases, and 10 bases had no gene match. The CDR3 DNA follows: TGTGCCAGTACTAACTCGGGGGGGATGCCCTACAATGAGCAGTTCTTC. It translates to CASTNSGGMPYNEQFF.

The V gene is TRBV28, the J gene TRBJ1-2, with 10 bases that match TRBD1. Trimming at V came to 7 bases and at J to 4 bases, leaving 15 bases not matched to a gene. CDR3 length: 17 amino acids. CDR1 and CDR2 from the germline V gene are MDHEN and SYDVKM. CDR3 region: CASTELATGGGGYGYTF. CDR3 sequence (DNA): TGTGCCAGCACCGAACTCGCGACAGGGGGCGGTGGCTATGGCTACACCTTC.

This clone was detected only a few times. The gene calls are TRBV15 and TRBJ2-7, with TRBD2 as a possible D gene (6 bases). CDR1 is LNHNV, CDR2 YYDKDF, per germline (reference sequence). The V end lost 4 bases, the J end lost 7 bases, and 11 bases lay between the germline ends. The CDR3 is 12 amino acids. The CDR3 DNA follows: TGTGCCACCAGCACCTGGGGGGAGGAGCAGTACTTC. It codes for CATSTWGEEQYF.

This rearrangement joins TRBV9 to TRBJ2-5; D tentatively fits TRBD1 or TRBD2 (5 bases each). This CDR3 is 15 amino acids long. V lost 0 bases and J 3 bases, leaving 12 bases between the germline ends. CDR1 SGDLS and CDR2 YYNGEE come from the germline V gene. CDR3 nucleotides: TGTGCCAGCAGCGTAGGGGGCGGGTCTAAAGAGACCCAGTACTTC. The encoded protein is CASSVGGGSKETQYF.

V and J are TRBV6-1 and TRBJ2-7, with 9 bases aligning to TRBD2. Germline CDR1 is MNHNS and CDR2 is SASEGT. This CDR3 region has 16 residues. V shed 3 bases, J shed 2 bases, and the junction held 8 bases outside the gene matches. The CDR3 nucleotides read TGTGCCAGCAGTGAGCCCGGGGCGGGGGGGACCTACGAGCAGTACTTC. Translated: CASSEPGAGGTYEQYF.

This clone was counted between two and nine times. The V and J genes are TRBV5-1 and TRBJ2-1; 10 bases are shared with TRBD2. V was pared by 4 bases and J by 6 bases, with 10 bases of the junction left unmatched. The CDR3 is made up of 16 amino acids. CDR1 is SGHRS and CDR2 is YFSETQ in the germline V gene. CDR3 amino acids: CASSGGLARGVNEQFF. The CDR3 DNA reads as TGCGCCAGCAGCGGGGGACTAGCGAGGGGGGTCAATGAGCAGTTCTTC. Full variable domain (outside the CDR3, taken from reference TRBV5-1 and TRBJ2-1): KAGVTQTPRYLIKTRGQQVTLSCSPISGHRSVSWYQQTPGQGLQFLFEYFSETQRNKGNFPGRFSGRQFSNSRSEMNVSTLELGDSALYLCASSGGLARGVNEQFFGPGTRLTVL.

The chain couples TRBV19 to TRBJ2-3; 9 positions agree with TRBD1. This CDR3 contains 14 residues. J gave up 5 bases and V 4 bases, and 4 bases lay outside the gene matches. Per germline, CDR1 LNHDA and CDR2 SQIVND (reference sequence). Written as DNA, the CDR3 is TGTGCCAGTAGTACGGACAGGGGTGTAGATACGCAGTATTTT. Amino acid sequence: CASSTDRGVDTQYF.

This clone was found once. The J gene is TRBJ1-4, the V gene TRBV7-9; D is perhaps TRBD1 (6 bases). Germline V lookup: CDR1 SEHNR, CDR2 FQNEAQ (reference sequence). CDR3 length: 17 residues. V lost 5 bases to trimming and J lost 0 bases, with 16 bases between them. CDR3 coding DNA: TGTGCCAGCAGCCCCATTAACAGGGCAACAACTAATGAAAAACTGTTTTTT. It specifies CASSPINRATTNEKLFF.

The gene calls are TRBV5-4 and TRBJ2-5; tentatively, D is TRBD2 (6 bases). This CDR3 spans 14 amino acids. Trimming shortened V by 4 bases and J by 3 bases, and 13 bases separated the two germline ends. Germline V CDR1 and CDR2: SGHNT, YYREEE (reference sequence). CDR3 in DNA: TGTGCCAGCAGCCAAGGGACGGGAGAAGAGACCCAGTACTTC. Protein sequence: CASSQGTGEETQYF.

The chain carries TRBV5-6 and TRBJ2-7; D might be TRBD2 (5 bases). V dropped 4 bases and J dropped 1 base, with 15 bases sitting between them. Per germline, CDR1 SGHDT and CDR2 YYEEEE. This CDR3 region has 15 residues. The CDR3 sequence: CASSPFLAPSYEQYF. In nucleotides, the CDR3 is TGTGCCAGCAGCCCTTTCCTAGCTCCGTCCTACGAGCAGTACTTC.

There are a few counts of this clone. J is TRBJ1-2 and V is TRBV28; 7 positions agree with TRBD1. CDR3 length: 14 residues. Germline lookup yields CDR1 MDHEN and CDR2 SYDVKM. After removal of 7 bases from V and 3 bases from J, the junction contained 8 bases not matched to a gene. CDR3 protein: CASKSTGAYYGYTF. Here the CDR3 DNA reads TGTGCCAGCAAATCTACAGGGGCTTACTATGGCTACACCTTC.

The chain joins TRBV28 to TRBJ2-7; possibly TRBD2 for D (6 bases). V was pared by 6 bases and J by 3 bases, with 6 bases between. This CDR3 has 11 amino acids. Germline assignment: CDR1 MDHEN and CDR2 SYDVKM. The CDR3 reads CASRTSYEQYF. The CDR3 DNA reads TGTGCCAGCAGGACTAGCTACGAGCAGTACTTC.

This clone was recorded once. The CDR3 region is CASSPRGGSDQPQHF. CDR3 in DNA: TGTGCCAGCTCACCACGGGGGGGTTCAGATCAGCCCCAGCATTTT. The rearrangement uses TRBV18 and TRBJ1-5; perhaps TRBD1 as D (5 bases). Germline CDR1 is KGHSH and CDR2 is LQKENI. This CDR3 has 15 amino acids. Trimming removed 1 base at V and 5 bases at J, with 12 bases between.

The rearrangement uses TRBV7-6 and TRBJ1-1; D gene unclear. Deletions cut 1 base from V and 1 base from J, with 7 bases between. This CDR3 comprises 14 residues. Germline V CDR1 and CDR2: SGHVS, FNYEAQ. The CDR3 protein is CASSLVGENTEAFF. The CDR3 nucleotides read TGTGCCAGCAGCTTAGTGGGAGAGAACACTGAAGCTTTCTTT.

The V and J genes are TRBV4-3 and TRBJ1-3; 7 bases match TRBD1. The CDR3 extends over 17 amino acids. V lost 1 base to trimming and J lost 2 bases; unmatched junction nucleotides: 8. Per germline, CDR1 LGHNA and CDR2 YSLEER. This CDR3 reads CASSQAPGQVAGNTIYF. CDR3 sequence (DNA): TGCGCCAGCAGCCAAGCCCCCGGACAGGTCGCTGGAAACACCATATATTTT.

The chain links TRBV23-1 to TRBJ2-5; no clear D. TRBV23-1 counts as an open reading frame of uncertain function. The CDR3 is made up of 13 amino acids. V lost 3 bases, J lost 5 bases, and 10 bases lay in between. The DNA for the CDR3 is TGCGCCAGCAGTCATTTGGTCTGGGAGACCCAGTACTTC. Protein: CASSHLVWETQYF.

The chain is built from TRBV7-9 and TRBJ1-3, with D perhaps matching TRBD1 (5 bases). Deletions cut 3 bases from V and 4 bases from J, with 10 bases between. The CDR3 is made up of 14 amino acids. CDR1 is SEHNR, CDR2 FQNEAQ, per germline (reference sequence). CDR3 residues: CASSFQGGGNTIYF. For the CDR3, the DNA is TGTGCCAGCAGCTTCCAGGGAGGAGGAAACACCATATATTTT.

This clone has more than one count but fewer than ten. The gene calls are TRBV5-1 and TRBJ2-1; no firm D call. The CDR3 consists of 12 residues. The germline V gene encodes CDR1 SGHRS and CDR2 YFSETQ. V lost 1 base and J lost 7, with 6 bases in between. In nucleotides, the CDR3 is TGCGCCAGCAGCTTGCCGAGTAATGAGCAGTTCTTC. Translation gives CASSLPSNEQFF.

The chain recombines TRBV15 with TRBJ2-7; 9 bases are shared with TRBD1. V shed 1 base, J shed 0 bases, and the junction held 4 bases outside the gene matches. The CDR3 extends over 16 amino acids. The germline CDR1 and CDR2 sequences are LNHNV and YYDKDF (reference sequence). CDR3 sequence (DNA): TGTGCCACCAGCAGAGCGGGGGACAGGGCCTCCTACGAGCAGTACTTC. Amino acid sequence: CATSRAGDRASYEQYF.

J is TRBJ2-7 and V is TRBV27; a possible D gene is TRBD2 (6 bases). V lost 2 bases, J lost 7 bases, and 15 bases lay in between. Per the germline V gene, CDR1 is MNHEY and CDR2 is SMNVEV (reference sequence). This CDR3 is built from 14 residues. In nucleotides, the CDR3 is TGTGCCAGCAGTTTAATCTCGAGGGCGGGGGAGCAGTACTTC. It specifies CASSLISRAGEQYF.